The sequence of this T cell receptor (beta chain) was determined in a study of cytomegalovirus exposure and HLA in healthy donors. Whole-study results and caveats: Fewer N-insertions (relative to the approximately 700-donor mean) were reportedly seen in an Asian-associated ancestry cluster in a later analysis.

Per the germline V gene, CDR1 is MDHEN and CDR2 is SYDVKM. Trimming stripped 3 bases from V and 0 bases from J, with 9 bases between. The CDR3 is 15 amino acids. In regard to this clone: Its antigen is unknown.

PCR employed 60 Vbeta and 13 Jbeta primers. The protocol was immunoSEQ multiplex PCR, while the TCRdb copy is restricted to in-frame clones and leaves out a portion. The sample shows around 190,000 clones, around 80% of them seen only once. Sequencing was performed on PBMCs. This TCR was recovered from a man aged 25 to 40 in good health and CMV-seronegative. The rearrangement joins TRBV28 to TRBJ1-3; TRBD1 might be the D (6 bases). CDR3 sequence (DNA): TGTGCCAGCAGTTTTTCAGGGGACTCTGGAAACACCATATATTTT. Its protein product is CASSFSGDSGNTIYF.